This entry concerns a single TCR beta chain. Its specificity is not known. These data originate in a study of shared clonotypes between healthy human individuals. General study results and limits: Rarefaction gave evidence that sorted-subset sequencing remained incomplete despite large depth.

Using immunoSEQ multiplex PCR, the repertoire was profiled, and TCRdb retains in-frame clones only, with some absent. The sample shows 90,000 to 150,000 clones, 68% of them seen only once. Germline values: CDR1 SEHNR, CDR2 FQNEAQ (reference sequence). V was cut by 1 base and J by 8 bases, with 11 bases left in between. The CDR3 extends over 14 amino acids. Sequenced: memory CD8+ T cells sorted from blood. As to subset: CD45RO+ cells pooled with CCR7-negative TemRA cells. V and J are TRBV7-9 and TRBJ1-4; D not certain. The sequence came from a woman aged 25 to 39 in good health. In DNA, the CDR3 is TGTGCCAGCAGCTTAGTTGGAGGGAGGGAAAAACTGTTTTTT. As protein: CASSLVGGREKLFF.